The entry below describes one T cell receptor (beta chain). The authors' processing: Estimation of nucleated cell counts was performed using reference gene primer amplification. Clones were read by immunoSEQ multiplex PCR, and TCRdb kept only the in-frame ones, dropping some. The DNA was the basis for D and trimming; V, J and clone size are from that table. The profile shows 30,000 to 45,000 clones, around four fifths of them singletons. These data originate in a study of blood T cell repertoires in COVID-19. Study-level background: COVID-19 samples from acute and convalescent phases originated in the United States, Italy and Spain. T cells, B-cell-depleted T cells, or PBMCs provided the cDNA or gDNA that served as material.

This clonotype originated in a human donor in a cohort sampled during active COVID-19. Sequencing was performed on peripheral blood.

CDR3 in DNA: TGTGCCAGCAGCGTAGACAGGGAAGAAAAACTGTTTTTT. Its translation: CASSVDREEKLFF. This chain joins TRBV9 and TRBJ1-4; tentative D call: TRBD1 (6 bases). This CDR3 is built from 13 residues. Germline V gene sequence: CDR1 SGDLS, CDR2 YYNGEE. V was cut by 0 bases and J by 8 bases, with 8 bases left in between.